The rows below give T cell receptor beta chains drawn from one sample of a study of blood T cell repertoires in COVID-19. TCRdb's table, derived via immunoSEQ multiplex PCR, lists solely in-frame clones and lacks some. The sample yields about 150,000 clones, about four fifths seen once. Sequenced sample: peripheral blood. The receptors shown here come from an older woman with acute or convalescent COVID-19. The CDR3 runs from the conserved cysteine through the conserved F or W. D genes are given only for firm matches. Clone size is shown for a subset of rows, as once, few, many or a class of expanded clone.

clone_size	j_call	v_call	d_call	cdr3_aa	cdr3_nt
NA	TRBJ1-5	TRBV19	NA	CASSIDRAGHQPQHF	TGTGCCAGTAGTATAGATAGGGCAGGGCATCAGCCCCAGCATTTT
NA	TRBJ2-2	TRBV9	TRBD1	CASSAAGTGVTGELFF	TGTGCCAGCAGCGCCGCCGGGACAGGGGTAACCGGGGAGCTGTTTTTT
NA	TRBJ2-3	TRBV30	TRBD2	CAWTIRAGGEYF	TGTGCCTGGACCATCCGGGCGGGGGGGGAGTATTTT
NA	TRBJ1-5	TRBV21-1	NA	CASSKVYGEPWYSNQPQHF	TGTGCCAGCAGCAAAGTCTATGGAGAGCCCTGGTATAGCAATCAGCCCCAGCATTTT
NA	TRBJ1-1	TRBV4-1	NA	CASSQVQGANTEAFF	TGCGCCAGCAGCCAAGTCCAAGGGGCCAACACTGAAGCTTTCTTT
NA	TRBJ2-7	TRBV9	NA	CASSVDRTPYEQYF	TGTGCCAGCAGCGTAGACAGGACCCCATACGAGCAGTACTTC
NA	TRBJ1-6	TRBV7-9	NA	CASSPPTGSPLHF	TGTGCCAGCAGCCCCCCGACGGGTTCACCCCTCCACTTT
few	TRBJ1-1	TRBV12-3/TRBV12-4	NA	CASSFQGNTEAFF	TGTGCCAGCAGCTTTCAGGGAAACACTGAAGCTTTCTTT
NA	TRBJ1-5	TRBV5-1	NA	CASSLVVSERHF	TGCGCCAGCAGCTTGGTGGTGTCAGAAAGGCATTTT
NA	TRBJ1-6	TRBV6-1	TRBD1	CASSEFGTGDSPLHF	TGTGCCAGCAGTGAATTTGGGACAGGGGATTCACCCCTCCACTTT
NA	TRBJ1-1	TRBV11-2	NA	CASSPGGMNTEAFF	TGTGCCAGCAGCCCTGGAGGAATGAACACTGAAGCTTTCTTT
NA	TRBJ2-7	TRBV30	NA	CAWTRGSRPYEQYF	TGTGCCTGGACCCGAGGGAGCCGCCCCTACGAGCAGTACTTC
NA	TRBJ2-7	TRBV5-1	TRBD1	CASSLASPGTGTYEQYF	TGCGCCAGCAGCTTGGCCAGTCCCGGGACAGGCACCTACGAGCAGTACTTC
NA	TRBJ1-3	TRBV4-2	NA	CASSQEGLGAGPGNTIYF	TGTGCCAGCAGCCAAGAGGGTTTGGGGGCAGGCCCTGGAAACACCATATATTTT
NA	TRBJ1-2	TRBV2	TRBD1	CASRQTGGFYTF	TGTGCCAGCAGACAGACAGGGGGTTTTTACACCTTC
NA	TRBJ2-2	TRBV7-9	TRBD1	CASSPPGQRNTGELFF	TGTGCCAGCAGCCCTCCGGGACAGAGGAACACCGGGGAGCTGTTTTTT
NA	TRBJ2-2	TRBV5-6	NA	CASSLPGVRPGELFF	TGTGCCAGCAGCTTGCCGGGGGTTCGACCCGGGGAGCTGTTTTTT
few	TRBJ1-1	TRBV19	TRBD1	CASSIGRGHLSSEAFF	TGTGCCAGTAGTATAGGGAGGGGGCACCTCTCATCCGAAGCTTTCTTT
NA	TRBJ1-1	TRBV2	NA	CASRLNPGHPKGTEAFF	TGTGCCAGCAGACTAAATCCGGGACATCCGAAGGGTACTGAAGCTTTCTTT
NA	TRBJ1-1	TRBV6-5	TRBD1	CASSYRGRQGEAFF	TGTGCCAGCAGTTACAGGGGGCGGCAGGGTGAAGCTTTCTTT
NA	TRBJ1-2	TRBV11-2	TRBD1	CASSLAGGPNYGYTF	TGTGCCAGCAGCTTAGCAGGGGGCCCTAACTATGGCTACACCTTC
NA	TRBJ1-2	TRBV28	TRBD1	CASRYGGQDLYGYTF	TGTGCCAGCAGATATGGAGGACAGGACCTCTATGGCTACACCTTC
NA	TRBJ2-7	TRBV5-6	NA	CASSLGDTRLKQYF	TGTGCCAGCAGCTTGGGGGACACCCGGCTAAAGCAGTACTTC
few	TRBJ1-5	TRBV19	NA	CASSAGVEQPQHF	TGTGCCAGTAGCGCGGGGGTAGAACAGCCCCAGCATTTT
once	TRBJ2-5	TRBV7-2	TRBD1	CASSLVGTGTIETQYF	TGTGCCAGCAGCTTAGTGGGGACAGGGACGATCGAGACCCAGTACTTC
NA	TRBJ1-5	TRBV19	NA	CASSTQGSPLDQPQHF	TGTGCCAGTAGCACCCAGGGGTCTCCGCTGGATCAGCCCCAGCATTTT
NA	TRBJ1-2	TRBV3-1/TRBV3-2	TRBD1	CASSQLGQGINYGYTF	TGTGCCAGCAGCCAACTCGGACAGGGCATCAACTATGGCTACACCTTC
NA	TRBJ2-1	TRBV2	TRBD1	CAIQGTGISGHSYNEQFF	TGTGCCATCCAGGGGACAGGGATATCAGGGCACTCCTACAATGAGCAGTTCTTC
NA	TRBJ1-2	TRBV5-1	NA	CASSDSWGYTF	TGCGCCAGCAGTGACTCGTGGGGCTACACCTTC
NA	TRBJ1-1	TRBV21-1	NA	CASRFTGGYTEAFF	TGTGCCAGCAGGTTTACCGGGGGGTACACTGAAGCTTTCTTT
NA	TRBJ1-2	TRBV29-1	TRBD1	CSVDRQGKRYTF	TGCAGCGTGGACCGACAGGGGAAGCGCTACACCTTC
NA	TRBJ1-2	TRBV7-9	NA	CASSFELYGYTF	TGTGCCAGCAGCTTCGAGCTCTATGGCTACACCTTC
NA	TRBJ2-2	TRBV29-1	NA	CSVERGTTGELFF	TGCAGCGTTGAAAGGGGTACCACCGGGGAGCTGTTTTTT
NA	TRBJ1-3	TRBV5-1	TRBD1	CASSEGQYSFSGNTIYF	TGCGCCAGCAGCGAGGGACAGTACTCCTTCTCTGGAAACACCATATATTTT
once	TRBJ1-3	TRBV18	TRBD1	CASSPKGTGDSGNTIYF	TGTGCCAGCTCACCGAAAGGGACAGGGGACTCTGGAAACACCATATATTTT
NA	TRBJ1-5	TRBV6-5	TRBD1	CASSFGTAAAQHF	TGTGCCAGCAGTTTCGGGACAGCAGCAGCCCAGCATTTT
NA	TRBJ1-3	TRBV7-8	NA	CASSLRGGHADSGNTIYF	TGTGCCAGCAGCTTACGGGGGGGGCACGCCGACTCTGGAAACACCATATATTTT
NA	TRBJ1-1	TRBV7-3	NA	CASSLMLLGPTEAFF	TGTGCCAGCAGCTTAATGTTACTTGGGCCTACTGAAGCTTTCTTT
NA	TRBJ1-2	TRBV5-1	NA	CASRTDYNYGYTF	TGCGCCAGCAGGACAGATTATAACTATGGCTACACCTTC
NA	TRBJ2-6	TRBV18	TRBD1	CASSPRGTGSSGANVLTF	TGTGCCAGCTCACCAAGGGGGACAGGCAGCTCTGGGGCCAACGTCCTGACTTTC
NA	TRBJ1-1	TRBV10-1	TRBD1	CASSESGQGNTEAFF	TGCGCCAGCAGTGAGTCTGGACAGGGGAACACTGAAGCTTTCTTT
NA	TRBJ1-2	TRBV2	NA	CASSERRDGGYTF	TGTGCCAGCAGTGAGCGCAGGGATGGCGGCTACACCTTC
NA	TRBJ1-6	TRBV4-2	NA	CASSQGGPGNSPLHF	TGTGCCAGCAGCCAAGGAGGTCCGGGAAATTCACCCCTCCACTTT
few	TRBJ1-3	TRBV30	NA	CAWSADTVRIYF	TGTGCCTGGAGTGCAGACACTGTTCGCATATATTTT
NA	TRBJ2-6	TRBV2	NA	CASSEATVPGANVLTF	TGTGCCAGCAGTGAAGCTACAGTTCCTGGGGCCAACGTCCTGACTTTC